The clone carrying this TCR beta chain was counted a few times. Its antigen is still unknown. The sample originates from a study of response to subunit inactivated influenza vaccine. The V end lost 0 bases, the J end lost 8 bases, and 11 bases lay between the germline ends. The CDR3 spans 13 residues. Germline V gives CDR1 GTSNPN, CDR2 SVGIG (reference sequence). Study observations and caveats: Researchers suggested that each seasonal influenza vaccination recruits few new T cells.

TCRdb itself ran the RT-PCR reads through MiXCR, one entry per CDR3 protein. The sample has under 200,000 distinct CDR3 sequences; around 12% are singletons. Separately, the same data were catalogued under a study of T cells expressing NK-cell markers. That source notes: As the method of synthesis, 5'RACE template switching with UMIs yielded TCR beta cDNA. Among eight sequenced donors, seven carried HCMV seropositivity while one was seronegative. In several experiments, sorting was confined to alpha-beta TCR T cells through use of an anti-gamma-delta TCR antibody. In several donors, dominant clonotypes made up about 28.3-65% of CD3+CD56-NKG2C+ cells.

The TCR comes from a man aged 50-59 years who received an inactivated influenza vaccine. The V gene is TRBV30, the J gene TRBJ2-1; D possibly corresponds to TRBD2 (5 bases). Here the sequenced sample was CD8+ T cells sorted from PBMCs, taken roughly 12 days after vaccination. CDR3 sequence (DNA): TGTGCCTGGAGTGTACGTCTAGCCTATGAGCAGTTCTTC. Amino acid sequence: CAWSVRLAYEQFF.